This paragraph reports one T cell receptor (beta chain). Other DNA sequences within the sample encode an identical CDR3. Data came from immunoSEQ multiplex PCR; TCRdb stores just in-frame clones and leaves some out. The table includes around 600,000 clones, about 98% detected once. The CDR3 loop spans 13 amino acids. V was pared by 0 bases and J by 3 bases, with 6 bases between. Germline V gene data show CDR1 as MNHEY and CDR2 as SVGAGI. These data belong to a study of shared clonotypes between healthy human individuals. Terminally differentiated effector memory CD45RA+ cells were excluded from the naive CD8 cells, which were CD45RO-negative and positively selected for CCR7.

This clonotype was obtained from a man aged 30-40 years in good health. The specimen sequenced was naive CD8+ T cells sorted from blood. V and J are TRBV6-5 and TRBJ2-7, with a tentative D call TRBD1 (6 bases). The chain's CDR3 is CASSYSDSYEQYF. In DNA, the CDR3 is TGTGCCAGCAGTTACTCGGACAGCTACGAGCAGTACTTC.